These T cell receptor beta chains were read from a single sample in a study of molecular identifiers for immune sequencing clone quantification. TCRdb ran MiXCR on the PCR reads and lists one entry per CDR3 protein. Here the sample spans under 600,000 distinct CDR3 sequences, approximately 25% being singletons. The specimen sequenced was naive CD8+ T cells from blood, with Jurkat cell RNA spiked in. The receptors here all came from a human donor in good health. Some libraries in this study had Jurkat cell RNA spiked in. Each CDR3 is given with its conserved first and last residue. D genes are given only for firm matches. Size is stated for part of the rows, as once, few or many counts, or as a class when the clone is expanded.

DNA	CDR3	length	D	size	V	J
TGTGCCAGCAGTTCGGGACCCGGTGATCAGCCCCAGCATTTT	CASSSGPGDQPQHF	14	.	many	TRBV27	TRBJ1-5
TGCGCCAGCAGCCAAGATGTAGGGACAGGATCCTACGAGCAGTACTTC	CASSQDVGTGSYEQYF	16	TRBD1	.	TRBV4-3	TRBJ2-7
TGTGCCAGCAGCCTGGAGCGGGGTCAGCCCCAGCATTTT	CASSLERGQPQHF	13	.	many	TRBV13	TRBJ1-5
TGTGCCTGGAGTGCGGCGGCGACCTACGAGCAGTACTTC	CAWSAAATYEQYF	13	.	many	TRBV30	TRBJ2-7
TGTGCCAGCAGTAGTAGCTCTTTCTACGAGCAGTACTTC	CASSSSSFYEQYF	13	.	.	TRBV6-5	TRBJ2-7
TGCGCCAGCAGCCAAGTAGCGCGGACTAGCGGGAGGGCCTACGAGCAGTACTTC	CASSQVARTSGRAYEQYF	18	TRBD2	.	TRBV4-1	TRBJ2-7
TGTGCCAGCAGCTTAAATGAGGAGACCCAGTACTTC	CASSLNEETQYF	12	.	few	TRBV11-2	TRBJ2-5
TGTGCCAGCACCTTTAGTGGGAGGGGTACGACTGAAGCTTTCTTT	CASTFSGRGTTEAFF	15	.	few	TRBV11-2	TRBJ1-1
TGTGCCAGCAGCCTTGGGACAGCCGTCGAGCAGTTCTTC	CASSLGTAVEQFF	13	TRBD1	many	TRBV6-5	TRBJ2-1
TGTGCCAGCTCACCACTGGGCAGCTCCTACAATGAGCAGCTCTTC	CASSPLGSSYNEQLF	15	.	.	TRBV18	TRBJ2-1
TGCAGCGTTGAAGTAGTAGGACTCTACGAGCAGTACTTC	CSVEVVGLYEQYF	13	.	few	TRBV29-1	TRBJ2-7
TGTGCCAGCAGCTTGTGGACTCCCACAGATACGCAGTATTTT	CASSLWTPTDTQYF	14	.	many	TRBV5-5	TRBJ2-3
TGTGCCAGCGGGGGGCAGGAGTACAATGAGCAGTTCTTC	CASGGQEYNEQFF	13	.	.	TRBV6-5	TRBJ2-1
TGTGCCAGTAGTTTCGAGGGGTACACTGAAGCTTCCTTT	CASSFEGYTEASF	13	.	.	TRBV19	TRBJ1-1
TGTGCCGGCAGCTTACAGGCGGAGCAGTTCTTC	CAGSLQAEQFF	11	.	few	TRBV11-2	TRBJ2-1
TGTGCCAGCAGTCGAGGGCGGTCGGAAGAAAAACTGTTTTTT	CASSRGRSEEKLFF	14	.	.	TRBV6-6	TRBJ1-4
TGTGCCAGCAGCTTATACGTAGCGGTCAACAATGAGCAGTTCTTC	CASSLYVAVNNEQFF	15	.	few	TRBV7-3	TRBJ2-1
TGTGCCAGCAGTTGGGGCAGCCTTATGAACACTGAAGCTTTCTTT	CASSWGSLMNTEAFF	15	.	once	TRBV28	TRBJ1-1
TGCGCCAGCAGCCAAGATCAGGGGCAATACTATGGCTACACCTTC	CASSQDQGQYYGYTF	15	.	few	TRBV4-3	TRBJ1-2
TGTGCCTGGAGTGTAGGGTTTAGTGAGCAGTTCTTC	CAWSVGFSEQFF	12	.	many	TRBV30	TRBJ2-1
TGTGCCAGCAGTGATCCGGGACAGCAAAAGTACTTC	CASSDPGQQKYF	12	TRBD1	many	TRBV2	TRBJ2-5
TGTGCCACCAGTACCTATAAGGACGGGACACTCAACGTCCTGACTTTC	CATSTYKDGTLNVLTF	16	.	.	TRBV24-1	TRBJ2-6
TGTGCCAGCAGTTACTCGAGACGGACTATACAAGAGACCCAGTACTTC	CASSYSRRTIQETQYF	16	.	few	TRBV6-5	TRBJ2-5
TGTGCCAGCAGCTTGGTAGTAGCGACTAGCGCAGATACGCAGTATTTT	CASSLVVATSADTQYF	16	TRBD2	.	TRBV5-3	TRBJ2-3
TGTGCCAGCAGCGTAGAGCAGGCCTGCACAGATACGCAGTATTTT	CASSVEQACTDTQYF	15	.	.	TRBV9	TRBJ2-3
TGTGTCACAGTGAACTGGCACACCGGGGAGCTGTTTTTT	CVTVNWHTGELFF	13	.	few	TRBV6-2/TRBV6-3	TRBJ2-2
TGTGCCAGCAGGGGGCAAAGCGGGAACGACTACGGGCAGTACTTC	CASRGQSGNDYGQYF	15	TRBD2	.	TRBV25-1	TRBJ2-7
TGTGCCAGCAGCCTGCCCGGACAGGGGATCCAAGAGACCCAGTACTTC	CASSLPGQGIQETQYF	16	TRBD1	.	TRBV9	TRBJ2-5
TGTGCCAGCAGTGATAGTGGGATCCAGCCCCAGCATTTT	CASSDSGIQPQHF	13	.	few	TRBV2	TRBJ1-5
TGTGCCAGCAGCCCTGGGACAGGGGGCAGCGCGGGGGCGCAGAAGCCCCAGCATTTT	CASSPGTGGSAGAQKPQHF	19	TRBD1	few	TRBV27	TRBJ1-5
TGTGCCAGCAGTCCCTCGGCAGTGAACAATGAGCAGTTCTTC	CASSPSAVNNEQFF	14	.	many	TRBV28	TRBJ2-1
TGTGCCATCAGTGAAGGACTAGCCCTCACAGATACGCAGTATTTT	CAISEGLALTDTQYF	15	TRBD2	many	TRBV10-3	TRBJ2-3
TGTGCCAGCAGTGAATTAAGGGGCCAAGAGACCCAGTACTTC	CASSELRGQETQYF	14	.	many	TRBV25-1	TRBJ2-5
TGTGCCAGCAGTGGGTGGGGATTGGACACTGAAGCTTTCTTT	CASSGWGLDTEAFF	14	.	once	TRBV2	TRBJ1-1
TGTGCCAGCAGCGCACCACAGGGAGGGGACAATGAGCAGCTCTTC	CASSAPQGGDNEQLF	15	.	.	TRBV9	TRBJ2-1
TGTGCCAGCTCCCCGACAGGGGGCGCGGGAGTCGAGCAGTACTTC	CASSPTGGAGVEQYF	15	TRBD1	.	TRBV18	TRBJ2-7
TGTGCCAGTAGTATTGGGAAGCGGGGGGGCACAGATACGCAGTATTTT	CASSIGKRGGTDTQYF	16	TRBD2	few	TRBV19	TRBJ2-3